Listed here are 10 T cell receptor beta chains from one sample, sequenced in a study of T cell responses to AZD1222 COVID-19 vaccine. Clones were read by immunoSEQ multiplex PCR, and TCRdb kept only the in-frame ones, dropping some. The sample yields some 130,000 clones, about 91% seen once. The material sequenced was peripheral blood, taken on day 0 of AZD1222 vaccination. Source of these receptors: an adult in good health.

The chain links TRBV18 to TRBJ1-3; TRBD1 matches at 9 bases. The CDR3 spans 15 residues. Germline V gene lookup returns CDR1 KGHSH and CDR2 LQKENI. Unmatched junction bases numbered 4, after V lost 6 bases and J lost 1 base. The CDR3 loop is CASSLGQGSGNTIYF. CDR3 sequence (DNA): TGTGCCAGCTCGTTGGGACAGGGATCTGGAAACACCATATATTTT.

This clone was counted a few times. The chain couples TRBV6-5 to TRBJ1-2, with 7 bases that match TRBD1. CDR3 length equals 14 residues. V was clipped by 6 bases and J by 0 bases; unmatched bases: 4. CDR1 and CDR2 from the germline V gene are MNHEY and SVGAGI. DNA of the CDR3: TGTGCCAGCAGCCCACAGGGGACTAACTATGGCTACACCTTC. Translated: CASSPQGTNYGYTF.

The chain carries TRBV29-1 and TRBJ2-5; no definite D call. CDR1 and CDR2 (germline): SQVTM, ANQGSEA. With 4 bases removed from V and 3 bases from J, the gap between germline ends came to 9 bases. The CDR3 runs to 12 residues. For the CDR3, the DNA is TGCAGCGTTGGATTAGGGAAAGAGACCCAGTACTTC. It codes for CSVGLGKETQYF.

This chain uses TRBV2 with TRBJ1-5; unclear D gene. The CDR3 runs 11 residues. From germline, CDR1 is SNHLY and CDR2 FYNNEI. Trimming took off 6 bases at V and 10 bases at J, with 10 bases between the two ends. CDR3 protein: CASRGSGPQHF. The CDR3 bases are TGTGCCAGCAGAGGTTCGGGTCCCCAGCATTTT.

The chain has TRBV2 and TRBJ2-1; 10 nucleotides agree with TRBD2. The V segment lost 2 bases and the J segment 5 bases; nucleotides outside the gene matches: 3. Germline V gene sequence: CDR1 SNHLY, CDR2 FYNNEI. CDR3 length: 15 residues. The DNA for the CDR3 is TGTGCCAGCAGTGAACTAGCGGGAGCCAACAATGAGCAGTTCTTC. It specifies CASSELAGANNEQFF.

V is TRBV7-2 and J is TRBJ1-1; perhaps TRBD1 as D (5 bases). The CDR3 consists of 14 residues. The ends were cut back, 8 bases at V and 0 bases at J, with 13 bases in the middle. The germline gives CDR1 SGHTA, CDR2 FQGNSA. CDR3 sequence: CASLRGSVNTEAFF. CDR3 in DNA: TGTGCCAGCCTACGGGGGTCGGTGAACACTGAAGCTTTCTTT.

The chain combines TRBV5-4 with TRBJ1-6; TRBD1 aligns across 7 bases. J was trimmed by 7 bases and V by 5 bases; bases with no gene match: 6. Looked up from germline, CDR1 is SGHNT and CDR2 is YYREEE (reference sequence). This CDR3 is 14 amino acids long. In nucleotides, the CDR3 is TGTGCCAGCAGACTCACAGGGGACAATTCACCCCTCCACTTT. It codes for CASRLTGDNSPLHF.

The chain recombines TRBV2 with TRBJ2-3; 9 bases fit TRBD1. Germline assignment: CDR1 SNHLY and CDR2 FYNNEI. The CDR3 length is 13 residues. V shed 5 bases, J shed 5 bases, and the junction held 2 bases outside the gene matches. The CDR3 DNA sequence: TGTGCCAGCAGTTGGGACAGGGAAGATACGCAGTATTTT. Its translation: CASSWDREDTQYF.

The chain carries TRBV15 and TRBJ2-1, with 8 bases lining up with TRBD2. The J segment lost 9 bases and the V segment lost 4 bases, leaving 5 bases of the junction unmatched. Germline assignment: CDR1 LNHNV and CDR2 YYDKDF (reference sequence). The CDR3 consists of 13 residues. The CDR3 here is CATSKRGKGEQFF. The CDR3 region has the DNA TGTGCCACCAGCAAGCGGGGGAAGGGTGAGCAGTTCTTC. The variable domain in full, with the rest retrieved from reference TRBV15 and TRBJ2-1, is DAMVIQNPRYQVTQFGKPVTLSCSQTLNHNVMYWYQQKSSQAPKLLFHYYDKDFNNEADTPDNFQSRRPNTSFCFLDIRSPGLGDTAMYLCATSKRGKGEQFFGPGTRLTVL.

V usage is TRBV19 and J usage is TRBJ2-7; 8 bases map to TRBD1. The trim removed 5 bases at V and 2 bases at J, leaving 5 bases unmatched. The CDR3 extends over 14 amino acids. CDR1 is LNHDA, CDR2 SQIVND, per germline (reference sequence). DNA of the CDR3: TGTGCCAGTAGTGTACGACAGGGGCCCTACGAGCAGTACTTC. It is translated as CASSVRQGPYEQYF. The whole variable domain, filled in from reference TRBV19 and TRBJ2-7, reads DGGITQSPKYLFRKEGQNVTLSCEQNLNHDAMYWYRQDPGQGLRLIYYSQIVNDFQKGDIAEGYSVSREKKESFPLTVTSAQKNPTAFYLCASSVRQGPYEQYFGPGTRLTVT.